The clone carrying this T cell receptor (beta chain) was observed a handful of times. The antigen is unknown. The CDR3 spans 15 residues. Germline CDR1 SNHLY, CDR2 FYNNEI. The germline V and J ends were trimmed by 7 bases and 3 bases, with 18 bases remaining between them. These data originate in a study of vaccination effects on CD4 cells after COVID-19. At the level of the study: The median interval between the second dose and post-vaccine sampling was 72 days.

General study results and limits: The study got few convalescent patients and did not collect any early post-infection timepoints. Infection- and vaccine-induced clones contracted markedly late after vaccination.

Profiling relied on immunoSEQ multiplex PCR, and the TCRdb table lists in-frame clones only, not all of them. The sample has roughly 46,000 clones, about 70% seen once. Culture lasted around eleven days before CD4+ T cell isolation. Convalescent patients had PCR-confirmed SARS-CoV-2 infection between March and December 2020. Of the BNT162b2 and mRNA-1273 vaccines, participants received two doses of one or the other. On both days 3 and 7, half of the culture medium was replaced with IL-2 medium. Material: CD4+ T cells from PBMCs cultured without peptide, obtained after COVID-19 vaccination. J is TRBJ1-2 and V is TRBV2; D remains unclear. This receptor was identified in a human donor who had a prior SARS-CoV-2 infection. The CDR3 coding sequence is TGTGCCAGCACCTACGCTCCTGGAATGGACTATGGCTACACCTTC. It encodes CASTYAPGMDYGYTF.